These T cell receptor beta chains were read from a single sample in a study of T-cell reconstitution after alpha-beta-depleted transplantation in children. TCRdb processed the PCR reads anew with MiXCR; each CDR3 protein has one entry. The sample has a few hundred thousand distinct CDR3 sequences, over 10% seen once; the top ten hold roughly 2.3%. Sequencing was performed on PBMCs, mostly from graft donor cells, taken 360 days after TCRalphabeta/CD19-depleted stem cell transplant. All receptors derive from a male patient younger than 18 who had a stem cell transplant for acute myeloid leukemia, so the T cells may come from the graft donor. The CDR3 runs from the conserved cysteine through the conserved F or W. The order of the fields is clone size, D gene, J gene, V gene, CDR3 protein, CDR3 DNA. The D gene is left open where the match is weak. Rows may omit the clone size; those that give it use once, few, many or a size class.

>NA|TRBD1|TRBJ2-7|TRBV20-1
CSAAVTGQGALLSYEQYF
TGCAGTGCTGCAGTAACGGGACAGGGGGCCTTACTCTCCTACGAGCAGTACTTC
>few|NA|TRBJ2-2|TRBV20-1
CSARGGADTGELFF
TGCAGTGCTAGAGGGGGAGCGGACACCGGGGAGCTGTTTTTT
>many|TRBD2|TRBJ2-7|TRBV29-1
CSVGPGLAGEHEQYF
TGCAGCGTTGGCCCCGGACTAGCGGGAGAGCACGAGCAGTACTTC
>few|TRBD2|TRBJ2-3|TRBV7-2
CASSSGTRLSDTDTQYF
TGTGCCAGCAGCTCCGGGACTAGGTTGAGTGACACAGATACGCAGTATTTT
>many|TRBD1|TRBJ2-7|TRBV4-3
CASSQDPGQGSYEQYF
TGCGCCAGCAGCCAAGATCCGGGACAGGGGTCCTACGAGCAGTACTTC
>NA|NA|TRBJ2-4|TRBV6-1
CAIEGLPPNIQYF
TGTGCCATTGAGGGACTCCCCCCGAACATTCAGTACTTC
>NA|TRBD2|TRBJ2-3|TRBV20-1
CSASAGVRPDTQYF
TGCAGTGCTAGTGCGGGAGTGAGGCCAGATACGCAGTATTTT
>NA|NA|TRBJ2-7|TRBV29-1
CSVRGGLAWGNLTATSYEQYF
TGCAGCGTCAGGGGAGGTTTGGCGTGGGGCAATCTTACAGCCACCTCCTACGAGCAGTACTTC
>few|NA|TRBJ2-2|TRBV25-1
CASTHTLPNTGELFF
TGTGCCAGCACCCATACCTTACCGAACACCGGGGAGCTGTTTTTT
>NA|NA|TRBJ2-3|TRBV6-5
CASSYSKGGPSTDTQYF
TGTGCCAGCAGTTACTCGAAGGGCGGACCAAGCACAGATACGCAGTATTTT
>NA|NA|TRBJ2-2|TRBV11-2
CASSLRMNNAELFF
TGTGCCAGCAGCTTGAGGATGAACAATGCTGAGCTGTTTTTT
>many|TRBD2|TRBJ2-3|TRBV7-3
CASSLAGVSDTQYF
TGTGCCAGCAGCTTAGCGGGAGTATCAGATACGCAGTATTTT
>many|NA|TRBJ2-3|TRBV5-1
CASSLRSTDTQYF
TGTGCCAGCAGCTTAAGGAGTACGGATACGCAGTATTTT
>NA|NA|TRBJ2-3|TRBV19
CASSIYYFTDTQYF
TGTGCCAGTAGTATTTACTATTTCACAGATACGCAGTATTTT
>NA|TRBD2|TRBJ2-1|TRBV7-8
CASSLGNSGRIYNEQFF
TGTGCCAGCAGCTTAGGGAATAGCGGGAGGATTTACAATGAGCAGTTCTTC
>many|NA|TRBJ2-4|TRBV28
CASSLTGTKNIQYF
TGTGCCAGCAGTTTAACAGGGACCAAAAACATTCAGTACTTC
>NA|NA|TRBJ2-4|TRBV11-1
CASSLARSLAKNIQYF
TGTGCCAGCAGCTTAGCGAGGAGTTTAGCCAAAAACATTCAGTACTTC
>few|NA|TRBJ2-2|TRBV14
CASSHYRENTGELFF
TGTGCCAGCAGCCATTACAGGGAAAACACCGGGGAGCTGTTTTTT
>few|TRBD1|TRBJ2-2|TRBV3-1
CASGQGAGTGELFF
TGTGCCAGCGGACAGGGGGCTGGCACCGGGGAGCTGTTTTTT
>NA|TRBD2|TRBJ2-7|TRBV4-3
CASSRTGLASYEQYF
TGCGCCAGCAGCCGTACGGGACTAGCGTCGTACGAGCAGTACTTC
>NA|NA|TRBJ2-2|TRBV10-3
CAIRHSTGELFF
TGTGCCATCAGACACAGCACCGGGGAGCTGTTTTTT
>NA|TRBD1|TRBJ1-3|TRBV7-8
CASSSGQVVNTIYF
TGTGCCAGCAGCTCGGGACAGGTGGTAAACACCATATATTTT
>many|TRBD1|TRBJ2-1|TRBV29-1
CSVRDRGTHNEQFF
TGCAGCGTCCGGGACAGGGGGACTCACAATGAGCAGTTCTTC
>many|NA|TRBJ2-5|TRBV5-1
CASRGQGYQETQYF
TGCGCCAGCCGTGGTCAGGGTTACCAAGAGACCCAGTACTTC
>few|TRBD2|TRBJ2-7|TRBV28
CASSLPGGLRSYEQYF
TGTGCCAGCAGTTTACCGGGAGGACTTCGCTCCTACGAGCAGTACTTC
>few|TRBD2|TRBJ2-7|TRBV7-6
CASSLAPLLAGVPYEQYF
TGTGCCAGCAGCTTAGCCCCACTCTTGGCGGGAGTTCCCTACGAGCAGTACTTC
>NA|TRBD2|TRBJ2-4|TRBV2
CASSERMGLGNIQYF
TGTGCCAGCAGTGAAAGGATGGGACTAGGGAACATTCAGTACTTC
>NA|NA|TRBJ2-7|TRBV28
CASTLQTGSYEQYF
TGTGCCAGCACCCTCCAAACGGGATCCTACGAGCAGTACTTC
>few|NA|TRBJ2-7|TRBV20-1
CSATDHRLLYEQYF
TGCAGTGCTACTGACCACCGTTTGCTTTACGAGCAGTACTTC
>NA|TRBD2|TRBJ2-5|TRBV2
CASRARLAESQETQYF
TGTGCCAGCAGAGCCAGACTAGCGGAAAGCCAAGAGACCCAGTACTTC
>NA|NA|TRBJ1-1|TRBV11-1
CASSLAFGAANTEAFF
TGTGCCAGCAGCTTAGCGTTTGGGGCGGCGAACACTGAAGCTTTCTTT
>few|NA|TRBJ2-3|TRBV28
CASSFGGSGDTQYF
TGTGCCAGCAGTTTCGGAGGGAGTGGAGATACGCAGTATTTT
>few|NA|TRBJ2-5|TRBV20-1
CSCPGSGGETQYF
TGCAGTTGTCCCGGGAGTGGGGGGGAGACCCAGTACTTC
>few|TRBD2|TRBJ2-3|TRBV20-1
CSARDLGGRVKDTQYF
TGCAGTGCTAGAGATCTGGGCGGGAGGGTGAAAGATACGCAGTATTTT
>NA|NA|TRBJ2-2|TRBV20-1
CSASSRRTDNTGELFF
TGCAGTGCTAGTTCTCGCCGGACGGACAACACCGGGGAGCTGTTTTTT
>few|TRBD2|TRBJ2-3|TRBV10-3
CAISLTGGPSDTQYF
TGTGCCATCAGTTTGACGGGAGGGCCATCAGATACGCAGTATTTT